This TCR beta chain originates from a study of cytomegalovirus exposure and HLA in healthy donors. Regarding the study as a whole: Analyzed later, most CMV-associated TCR beta chains appeared HLA-restricted.

PCR employed 60 Vbeta and 13 Jbeta primers. Original data processing: In a later analysis, of 80 million to 90 million unique beta chains, 9 million to 11 million appeared in at least two donors. Assay used: immunoSEQ multiplex PCR; TCRdb lists only in-frame clones, some missing. D and trimming were read from the DNA, whereas the V and J calls and clone size are those reported in that table. The table includes roughly 130,000 clones, around three quarters detected once. As concerns this clone: Its antigen is as yet unknown.

CDR3 length equals 15 residues. V trimming: 7 bases; J trimming: 7 bases; junction bases outside the gene matches: 11. Looked up from germline, CDR1 is SGHRS and CDR2 is YFSETQ. Sequences were obtained from PBMCs. The TCR originated in a man aged 35 to 55 in good health and CMV-seronegative. The chain employs TRBV5-1 and TRBJ2-1; 10 positions agree with TRBD2. The CDR3 spells CASALIAGGKNEQFF. DNA of the CDR3: TGCGCCAGCGCTCTTATAGCGGGAGGAAAGAATGAGCAGTTCTTC.